What follows is one T cell receptor beta chain and its context. Its specificity is not known. The CDR3 covers 16 residues. The germline gives CDR1 SGHTA, CDR2 FQGNSA. Deletions cut 4 bases from V and 5 bases from J, with 20 bases between. This record comes from a study of vaccination effects on CD4 cells after COVID-19. Study-level background: Each participant was given two doses of one vaccine (BNT162b2 or mRNA-1273). Sample provision by two convalescent patients occurred 16 days and one week before vaccination. Study-wide findings and caveats: For convalescents, most of the spike-reactive clones seen post-vaccine were new vaccine-induced clones.

After expansion with viral peptide pools in the ViraFEST assay, antigen-specific CD4+ T cells were sequenced. The culture ran for approximately 10 days, and then CD4+ T cells were isolated. The person had a PCR-confirmed SARS-CoV-2 infection during March to December 2020. Serving as negative control culture was an HIV-1 Nef peptide pool. Only in-frame clones appear in the TCRdb table, and some are missing; sequencing was by immunoSEQ multiplex PCR. The sample includes fewer than 60,000 clones, around three quarters of them seen just once. The clonotype comes from a human donor who had a prior SARS-CoV-2 infection. Sample: CD4+ T cells from PBMCs cultured with HIV peptides, taken before COVID-19 vaccination. Regarding subset: HIV-1 Nef peptide pool negative control/reference culture. The V gene is TRBV7-2, the J gene TRBJ2-5; D may be TRBD1 or TRBD2 (6 bases each). The CDR3 DNA reads as TGTGCCAGCAGCTGGGCCCCAGGGGCTGGGGGGGAGACCCAGTACTTC. Amino acid sequence: CASSWAPGAGGETQYF.